These 25 T cell receptor beta chains originate from one sample sequenced in a study of blood T cell repertoires in COVID-19. This table comes from immunoSEQ multiplex PCR, and its TCRdb copy is limited to in-frame clones, with some not included. The sample has some 150,000 clones, around 90% seen once. Specimen: peripheral blood. The source of these receptors is a woman aged 55-70 years with active or convalescent COVID-19.

The chain links TRBV27 to TRBJ1-2; TRBD1 agrees at 8 bases. Germline V gene lookup returns CDR1 MNHEY and CDR2 SMNVEV (reference sequence). The CDR3 is 14 amino acids. V lost 6 bases to trimming and J lost 1 base; unmatched junction nucleotides: 4. In DNA, the CDR3 is TGTGCCAGCAGCACAGGGGGTATTAACTATGGCTACACCTTC. This gives the protein CASSTGGINYGYTF.

The V gene is TRBV6-2 or TRBV6-3, the J gene TRBJ1-5; the match to TRBD1 covers 8 bases. CDR1 MNHEY and CDR2 SVGEGT come from the germline V gene. The V and J ends lost 2 bases and 3 bases, in that order; junction bases with no gene match: 9. CDR3 size: 17 residues. For the CDR3, the DNA is TGTGCCAGCAGTTACGAGGCAGGGGGCAACAACAATCAGCCCCAGCATTTT. Translated, it gives CASSYEAGGNNNQPQHF.

The chain joins TRBV29-1 to TRBJ1-1; D gene uncertain. Trimming took off 4 bases at V and 0 bases at J, with 9 bases between the two ends. This CDR3 comprises 13 residues. The germline gives CDR1 SQVTM, CDR2 ANQGSEA. The CDR3, as DNA: TGCAGCGTTGGTAACAGATTGAACACTGAAGCTTTCTTT. This gives the protein CSVGNRLNTEAFF.

With respect to this clone: This sample also contains other DNA sequences that code for the same CDR3. The V and J genes are TRBV3-1 (or the pseudogene TRBV3-2) and TRBJ1-5; TRBD1 matches at 10 bases. The V segment lost 4 bases and the J segment 7 bases; nucleotides outside the gene matches: 4. This CDR3 spans 14 amino acids. CDR1 is LGHDT, CDR2 YNNKEL, per germline (reference sequence). The CDR3 DNA is TGTGCCAGCAGCCTAGGACAGGGGGGCCAGCCCCAGCATTTT. Translation gives CASSLGQGGQPQHF.

The chain links TRBV7-2 to TRBJ1-1; no reliable D call. The CDR3 consists of 14 residues. Trimming shortened V by 2 bases and J by 1 base, and 8 bases separated the two germline ends. Germline CDR1 reads SGHTA; CDR2 reads FQGNSA. CDR3 coding DNA: TGTGCCAGCAGCTTATCCACAACGAACACTGAAGCTTTCTTT. Translation: CASSLSTTNTEAFF.

CDR3 nucleotide sequence: TGCGCCAGCAGCCAAGAGGCAGGGTATCAGCCCCAGCATTTT. Translation gives CASSQEAGYQPQHF. The chain recombines TRBV4-3 with TRBJ1-5; D may be TRBD1 (5 bases). V lost 0 bases and J 5 bases, leaving 8 bases between the germline ends. Germline V gives CDR1 LGHNA, CDR2 YSLEER. The CDR3 loop spans 14 amino acids.

This chain joins TRBV18 and TRBJ1-3; tentatively, D is TRBD1 (5 bases). The CDR3 spans 19 residues. Germline CDR1 and CDR2: KGHSH and LQKENI. Trimming cost V 6 bases and J 5 bases, with 29 bases left between them. This chain's CDR3 is CASSGPSPRGRQSRNTIYF. CDR3 coding DNA: TGTGCCAGCTCGGGGCCTTCCCCCCGGGGGAGGCAATCCCGAAACACCATATATTTT.

The chain links TRBV2 to TRBJ1-4; 10 nucleotides agree with TRBD1. The CDR3 is made up of 14 amino acids. After removal of 7 bases from V and 6 bases from J, the junction contained 5 bases not matched to a gene. CDR1 SNHLY and CDR2 FYNNEI come from the germline V gene. CDR3 nucleotides: TGTGCCAGCACCCCGGACAGGGGGTATGAAAAACTGTTTTTT. Its protein is CASTPDRGYEKLFF.

This chain connects TRBV7-2 to TRBJ1-1; no clear D. Germline V gives CDR1 SGHTA, CDR2 FQGNSA. CDR3 length: 16 amino acids. V dropped 2 bases and J dropped 1 base, with 14 bases sitting between them. The CDR3 is CASSLLLGEGNTEAFF. The CDR3 DNA reads as TGTGCCAGCAGCTTACTTTTGGGAGAAGGGAACACTGAAGCTTTCTTT.

The chain joins TRBV27 to TRBJ2-1, with 8 bases aligning to TRBD2. This CDR3 is built from 18 residues. Germline-derived CDR1 and CDR2 are MNHEY and SMNVEV (reference sequence). The V segment lost 4 bases and the J segment 6 bases; nucleotides outside the gene matches: 17. CDR3 bases: TGTGCCAGCAGTTCCGCCCAAGGGACTAGAGGTTGGGGCAATGAGCAGTTCTTC. Translation: CASSSAQGTRGWGNEQFF.

The gene calls are TRBV7-3 and TRBJ1-1, with 8 nucleotides matching TRBD1. CDR3 length equals 14 residues. CDR1 is SGHTA, CDR2 FQGTGA, per germline. With 5 bases clipped from V and 1 base from J, the junction kept 3 bases outside the gene matches. The DNA of the CDR3 is TGTGCCAGCAGCCGGGGACAGGAGAACACTGAAGCTTTCTTT. This codes for CASSRGQENTEAFF.

The chain recombines TRBV7-2 with TRBJ1-3; 7 bases line up with TRBD1. The V gene's germline CDR1 is SGHTA and CDR2 FQGNSA. The CDR3 consists of 15 residues. V gave up 7 bases and J gave up 0 bases; unmatched junction bases: 6. CDR3 nucleotide sequence: TGTGCCAGCACACAAGACAGGGCCTCTGGAAACACCATATATTTT. Protein: CASTQDRASGNTIYF.

The chain is built from TRBV24-1 and TRBJ1-4, with D possibly being TRBD1 (6 bases). This CDR3 contains 12 residues. Between the trimmed V and J ends, which lost 8 bases and 7 bases, there was a span of 10 bases. Germline values: CDR1 KGHDR, CDR2 SFDVKD. The CDR3: CATTGEGEKLFF. CDR3 DNA: TGTGCCACCACAGGGGAAGGTGAAAAACTGTTTTTT.

The gene calls are TRBV5-4 and TRBJ2-2, with no clear D. V lost 4 bases to trimming and J lost 4 bases, with 8 bases between them. Germline assignment: CDR1 SGHNT and CDR2 YYREEE (reference sequence). The CDR3 is made up of 13 amino acids. The CDR3 protein is CASSPTFTGELFF. The CDR3 DNA sequence: TGTGCCAGCAGCCCTACCTTCACCGGGGAGCTGTTTTTT. Looking up the rest from reference TRBV5-4 and TRBJ2-2 gives the full variable domain: ETGVTQSPTHLIKTRGQQVTLRCSSQSGHNTVSWYQQALGQGPQFIFQYYREEENGRGNFPPRFSGLQFPNYSSELNVNALELDDSALYLCASSPTFTGELFFGEGSRLTVL.

The chain is built from TRBV14 and TRBJ1-1; D unclear. V lost 1 base and J lost 1, with 10 bases in between. Germline lookup yields CDR1 SGHDN and CDR2 FVKESK. This CDR3 region has 15 residues. The CDR3 nucleotides are TGTGCCAGCAGCCAAGCAGACCGGAGGAACACTGAAGCTTTCTTT. It is translated as CASSQADRRNTEAFF. The variable domain in full, with the rest retrieved from reference TRBV14 and TRBJ1-1, is EAGVTQFPSHSVIEKGQTVTLRCDPISGHDNLYWYRRVMGKEIKFLLHFVKESKQDESGMPNNRFLAERTGGTYSTLKVQPAELEDSGVYFCASSQADRRNTEAFFGQGTRLTVV.

This chain uses TRBV19 with TRBJ1-5; D remains ambiguous. The length of the CDR3 is 13 residues. With 5 bases removed from V and 8 bases from J, the gap between germline ends came to 13 bases. Germline CDR1 and CDR2: LNHDA and SQIVND (reference sequence). The chain's CDR3 is CASSPQLQEPQHF. DNA for the CDR3: TGTGCCAGTAGTCCCCAGCTGCAGGAGCCCCAGCATTTT.

V gene TRBV9 combines with J gene TRBJ1-4, with 7 bases lining up with TRBD1. Germline V gives CDR1 SGDLS, CDR2 YYNGEE. This CDR3 contains 16 residues. V was clipped by 5 bases and J by 8 bases; unmatched bases: 15. CDR3 loop: CASSADHGGGWEKLFF. The CDR3, as DNA: TGTGCCAGCAGTGCGGATCATGGAGGGGGCTGGGAAAAACTGTTTTTT.

The chain joins TRBV5-4 to TRBJ2-1; 9 bases match TRBD1. Germline CDR1 and CDR2: SGHNT and YYREEE (reference sequence). This CDR3 spans 15 amino acids. V lost 4 bases and J lost 2; bases outside the gene matches: 4. The DNA of the CDR3 is TGTGCCAGCAGCCAGGGACAGGGCCCCTACAATGAGCAGTTCTTC. Encoded protein: CASSQGQGPYNEQFF.

DNA of the CDR3: TGTGCCATCAGTGGGTCCGGGACAGGGGTGTTTGAGACCCAGTACTTC. It codes for CAISGSGTGVFETQYF. This chain joins TRBV10-3 and TRBJ2-5; TRBD1 agrees at 10 bases. V was clipped by 4 bases and J by 5 bases; unmatched bases: 10. This CDR3 comprises 16 residues. CDR1 and CDR2 (germline): ENHRY, SYGVKD.

This chain joins TRBV5-5 and TRBJ2-7; no clear D gene. The CDR3 loop spans 15 amino acids. In germline, CDR1 is SGHKS, CDR2 YYEKEE (reference sequence). With 2 bases removed from V and 3 bases from J, the gap between germline ends came to 15 bases. The CDR3, as DNA: TGTGCCAGCAGCTTTCTAACTCACCCCATCTACGAGCAGTACTTC. It yields the protein CASSFLTHPIYEQYF.

V usage is TRBV12-3 or TRBV12-4 and J usage is TRBJ1-6; no clear D. The V end was cut by 6 bases, the J end by 6 bases, with 9 bases between. The CDR3 length is 13 residues. CDR3 nucleotides: TGTGCCAGCAGCCCTCAAGCTAATTCACCCCTCCACTTT. It encodes CASSPQANSPLHF.

This clone was seen once. V gene TRBV10-3 combines with J gene TRBJ1-4, with a tentative D call TRBD1 (5 bases). Trimming left V 6 bases short and J 7 bases short, with 9 bases between. The V gene's germline CDR1 is ENHRY and CDR2 SYGVKD. This CDR3 has 12 residues. The CDR3, as DNA: TGTGCCATCAGCAAGCAGGGTGAAAAACTGTTTTTT. This encodes CAISKQGEKLFF.

The rearrangement uses TRBV18 and TRBJ2-2; TRBD2 matches 8 bases. Germline V gives CDR1 KGHSH, CDR2 LQKENI. The CDR3 extends over 17 amino acids. V was clipped by 0 bases and J by 2 bases; unmatched bases: 5. The DNA for the CDR3 is TGTGCCAGCTCACCACCTCGTCTAGCGGGTAACACCGGGGAGCTGTTTTTT. It specifies CASSPPRLAGNTGELFF.

This rearrangement joins TRBV25-1 to TRBJ2-3; D gene uncertain. The CDR3 has 11 residues. Germline V gene lookup returns CDR1 MGHDK and CDR2 SYGVNS. V was cut by 5 bases and J by 4 bases, with 4 bases left in between. The CDR3 sequence is CASSQADTQYF. The CDR3 DNA reads as TGTGCCAGCAGTCAGGCAGATACGCAGTATTTT.

CDR3 sequence: CASSVFPGNTIYF. CDR3 nucleotides: TGTGCCAGCAGTGTATTTCCTGGAAACACCATATATTTT. The rearrangement uses TRBV11-2 and TRBJ1-3; no clear D gene. Germline V gene sequence: CDR1 SGHAT, CDR2 FQNNGV. The V gene lost 6 bases and the J gene lost 2 bases, with 8 bases spanning the gap. The CDR3 has 13 residues.